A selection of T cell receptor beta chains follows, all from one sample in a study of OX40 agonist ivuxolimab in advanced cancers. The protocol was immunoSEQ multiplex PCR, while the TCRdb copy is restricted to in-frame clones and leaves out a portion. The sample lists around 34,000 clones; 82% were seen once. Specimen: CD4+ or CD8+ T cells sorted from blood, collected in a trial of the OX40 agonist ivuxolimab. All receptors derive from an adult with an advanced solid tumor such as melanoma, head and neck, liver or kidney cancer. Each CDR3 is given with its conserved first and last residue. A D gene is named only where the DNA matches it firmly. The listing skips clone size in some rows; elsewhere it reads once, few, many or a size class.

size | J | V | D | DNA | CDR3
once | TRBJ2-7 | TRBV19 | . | TGTGCCAGTAGTCTCCCGGGGTCCGAGCAGTACTTC | CASSLPGSEQYF
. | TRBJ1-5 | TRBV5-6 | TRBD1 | TGTGCCAGCAGCTTGGGGGACAGCGGGCCCCAGCATTTT | CASSLGDSGPQHF
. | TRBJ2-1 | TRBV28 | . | TGTGCCAGCAGTTTAGCAGGGAGGAATGAGCAGTTCTTC | CASSLAGRNEQFF
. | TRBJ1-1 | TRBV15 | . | TGTGCCACCAGCAGAAAGGGGACAAACACTGAAGCTTTCTTT | CATSRKGTNTEAFF
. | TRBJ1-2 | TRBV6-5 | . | TGTGCCACGGGACTTGGGTTGAGCTATGGCTACACCTTC | CATGLGLSYGYTF
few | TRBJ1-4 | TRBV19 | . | TGTGCCAGTAGAGAGTCTCCCCCACCAAAAGATGATGAAAAACTGTTTTTT | CASRESPPPKDDEKLFF
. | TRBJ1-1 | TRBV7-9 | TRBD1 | TGTGCCAGCAGCTTAGAGGGACAGCTAAACACTGAAGCTTTCTTT | CASSLEGQLNTEAFF
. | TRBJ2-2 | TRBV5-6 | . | TGTGCCAGCAGCCCGATGAGCTTCTTGGGGGGCGCGGACACCGGGGAGCTGTTTTTT | CASSPMSFLGGADTGELFF
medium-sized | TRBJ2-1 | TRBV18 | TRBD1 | TGTGCCAGCTCCCTCTCGGGACAGGGATCGAGTGAGCAGTTCTTC | CASSLSGQGSSEQFF
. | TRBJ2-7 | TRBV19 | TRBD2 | TGTGCCAGTAGTTTGGGACTAGCTACCTACGAGCAGTACTTC | CASSLGLATYEQYF
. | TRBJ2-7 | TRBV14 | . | TGTGCCAGCAGCATACTCACCGCGGAGCAGTACTTC | CASSILTAEQYF
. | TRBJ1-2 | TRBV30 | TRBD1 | TGTGCCTGGAGCCCGGGACAGGGGGCTGGCTACACCTTC | CAWSPGQGAGYTF
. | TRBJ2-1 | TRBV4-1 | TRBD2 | TGCGCCAGCAGCCAAGTTAGTAGCGGGAGATCCTCCTACAATGAGCAGTTCTTC | CASSQVSSGRSSYNEQFF
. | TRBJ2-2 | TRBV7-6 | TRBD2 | TGTGCGGGAGGACTAGCGGGAGGGCCTGTCGGGGAGCTGTTTTTT | CAGGLAGGPVGELFF
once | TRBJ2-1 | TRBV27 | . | TGTGCCACGGGGACTCACGCCCAGTTCTTC | CATGTHAQFF
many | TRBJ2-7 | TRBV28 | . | TGTGCCAGCAGTTCCCGGACCCAAATGCCATACTTC | CASSSRTQMPYF
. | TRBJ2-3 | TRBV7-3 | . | TGTGCCAGCAGCGTCGGGGTCGCAGATACGCAGTATTTT | CASSVGVADTQYF
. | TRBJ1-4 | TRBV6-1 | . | TGTGCCAGCAGTGATGGGCAGGGAGGTGAAAAACTGTTTTTT | CASSDGQGGEKLFF
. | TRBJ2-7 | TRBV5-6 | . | TGTGCCAGCAGCTTTGGCCCCCCCTACGAGCAGTACTTC | CASSFGPPYEQYF
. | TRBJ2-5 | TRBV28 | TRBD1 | TGTGCCAGCAGAACGCGGACAGGGAAGGCAGTAGAGACCCAGTACTTC | CASRTRTGKAVETQYF
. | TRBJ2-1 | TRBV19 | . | TGTGCCAGTAGTATTCTGGAGTCGGACGAGCAGTTCTTC | CASSILESDEQFF
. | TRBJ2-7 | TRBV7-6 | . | TGTGCCAGCAGCCAGGGGATCGGCCACGAGCAGTACTTC | CASSQGIGHEQYF
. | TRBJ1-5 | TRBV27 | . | TGTGCCAGCAGTTTATCATCTTGGGAGGGTCAGCCCCAGCATTTT | CASSLSSWEGQPQHF
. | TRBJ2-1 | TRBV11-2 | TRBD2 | TGTGCCAGCAGCTTAGCAGCGGGGGGGGGTTCCTACAATGAGCAGTTCTTC | CASSLAAGGGSYNEQFF
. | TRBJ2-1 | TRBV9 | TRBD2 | TGTGCCAGCAGCGGAGGGACTAGATCCTACAATGAGCAGTTCTTC | CASSGGTRSYNEQFF
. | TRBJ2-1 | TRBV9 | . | TGTGCCAGCAGCGATACACAAGGTGGATTGAATAATGAGCAGTTCTTC | CASSDTQGGLNNEQFF
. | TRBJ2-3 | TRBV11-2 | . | TGTGCCAGCAGCTTAGGAGGGCGGGCAACAGATACGCAGTATTTT | CASSLGGRATDTQYF
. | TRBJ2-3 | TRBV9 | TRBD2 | TGTGCCAGCAGCCCCCACACTAGCGGGGGGCCTAGCACAGATACGCAGTATTTT | CASSPHTSGGPSTDTQYF
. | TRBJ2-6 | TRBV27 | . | TGTGCCAGCAGTTGGACTGCCTCTGGGGCCAACGTCCTGACTTTC | CASSWTASGANVLTF
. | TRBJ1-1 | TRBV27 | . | TGTGCCAGCAGTTTATTCCCCGCCGGAATGAACACTGAAGCTTTCTTT | CASSLFPAGMNTEAFF
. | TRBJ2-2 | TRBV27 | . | TGTGCCAGCAGTTTAGCCGGGGTCGCCACCGGGGAGCTGTTTTTT | CASSLAGVATGELFF
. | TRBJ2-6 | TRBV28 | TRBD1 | TGTGCCAGCAGACCCCGGGACAGGGATGCCCTTGGGGCCAACGTCCTGACTTTC | CASRPRDRDALGANVLTF
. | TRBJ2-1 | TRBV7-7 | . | TGTGCCAGCAGCCCAACAACTAGCTCCTACAATGAGCAGTTCTTC | CASSPTTSSYNEQFF
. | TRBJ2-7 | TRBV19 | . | TGTGCCAGTAGTATCCCCGGACAAATCTACGAGCAGTACTTC | CASSIPGQIYEQYF
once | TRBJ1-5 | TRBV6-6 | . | TGTGCCAGCAGTGCAGGGGTTAATCAGCCCCAGCATTTT | CASSAGVNQPQHF
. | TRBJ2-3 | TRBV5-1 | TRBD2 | TGCGCCAGCAGCTTGGGGGGACTAGCGGGAGGTACAGATACGCAGTATTTT | CASSLGGLAGGTDTQYF
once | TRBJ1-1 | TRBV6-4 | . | TGTGCCAGCCCACGGGGGGTGGTCGTGGGAGCTTTCTTT | CASPRGVVVGAFF
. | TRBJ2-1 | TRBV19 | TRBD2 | TGTGCCAGTAGTATGTTAGGACTAGCGAACAATGAGCAGTTCTTC | CASSMLGLANNEQFF
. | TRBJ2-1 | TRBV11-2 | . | TGTGCCAGCAGCCCGGACTGGACCAACTTCAATGAGCAGTTCTTC | CASSPDWTNFNEQFF
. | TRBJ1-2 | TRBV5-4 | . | TGTGCCAGCAGCCCTCGCGCCTACTATGGCTACACCTTC | CASSPRAYYGYTF
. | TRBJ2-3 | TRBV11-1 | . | TGTGCCAGCAGCTCGGGAACTCGGTTGTCGGATACGCAGTATTTT | CASSSGTRLSDTQYF
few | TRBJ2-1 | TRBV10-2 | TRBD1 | TGCGCCAGCAGTGAGGGGACAGGTGGAATGTACAATGAGCAGTTCTTC | CASSEGTGGMYNEQFF
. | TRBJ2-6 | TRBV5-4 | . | TGTGCCAGCAGCTTGAGATCTAGCTCTGGTGGGGCCAACGTCCTGACTTTC | CASSLRSSSGGANVLTF
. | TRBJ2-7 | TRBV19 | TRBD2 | TGTGCCAGTAGCACCGGACTAGCGGGGGGACTAGACTCCTACGAGCAGTACTTC | CASSTGLAGGLDSYEQYF
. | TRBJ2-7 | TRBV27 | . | TGTGCCAGCAAGACGAGGCTTATGAGCTCCTACGAGCAGTACTTC | CASKTRLMSSYEQYF
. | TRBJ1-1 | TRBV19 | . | TGTGCCAGTAGGGGCGGAAACACTGAAGCTTTCTTT | CASRGGNTEAFF
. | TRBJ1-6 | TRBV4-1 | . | TGCGCCAGCAGGACGGGACTGAATAATTCACCCCTCCACTTT | CASRTGLNNSPLHF
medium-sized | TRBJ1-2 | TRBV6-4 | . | TGTGCCAGCAGTGACACCCCCCAGGGCCCGATCTATGGCTACACCTTC | CASSDTPQGPIYGYTF
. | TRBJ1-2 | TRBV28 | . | TGTGCCAGCAGTTTATATATGGATCGGGGCTACACCTTC | CASSLYMDRGYTF
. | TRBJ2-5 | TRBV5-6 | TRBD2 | TGTGCCAGCAGCCCTAGCGGGTACCTCCAAGAGACCCAGTACTTC | CASSPSGYLQETQYF
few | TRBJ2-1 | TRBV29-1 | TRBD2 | TGCAGCGTTGAGGCTAGCGGTTGGGGAAACAATGAGCAGTTCTTC | CSVEASGWGNNEQFF
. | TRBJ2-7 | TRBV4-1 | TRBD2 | TGCGCCAGCAGCCAAGAACATCCTAGCGGTTATTCCTACGAGCAGTACTTC | CASSQEHPSGYSYEQYF
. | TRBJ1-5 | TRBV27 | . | TGTGCCAGCAGTTTACAGGGAGCGGATCAGCCCCAGCATTTT | CASSLQGADQPQHF